These 11 T cell receptor beta chains originate from one sample sequenced in a study of shared clonotypes between healthy human individuals. Data came from immunoSEQ multiplex PCR; TCRdb stores just in-frame clones and leaves some out. The sample contains about 610,000 clones, around 97% of which appear only once. Material for sequencing was naive CD4+ T cells sorted from blood. Subset in this sample: CD45RA+ positively selected. These receptors all stem from a woman aged 25 to 39 in good health.

The genes are TRBV28 and TRBJ2-3; TRBD1 matches 8 bases. The CDR3 is made up of 15 amino acids. J lost 6 bases, V lost 0 bases, and 5 bases had no gene match. Germline-derived CDR1 and CDR2 are MDHEN and SYDVKM. The CDR3 coding sequence is TGTGCCAGCAGTTTATGGCAGGGGGCAAGGGATACGCAGTATTTT. Translated: CASSLWQGARDTQYF.

The chain joins TRBV2 to TRBJ2-1, with 7 bases matching TRBD1. The CDR3 contains 15 residues. Germline-derived CDR1 and CDR2 are SNHLY and FYNNEI. V dropped 5 bases and J dropped 6; count of bases not matched to a gene: 10. The CDR3 coding sequence is TGTGCCAGCAGTAAAGGACCAGGACAGGTCAATGAGCAGTTCTTC. Translating it yields CASSKGPGQVNEQFF.

This clone came up once. V usage is TRBV6-5 and J usage is TRBJ1-5; 9 nucleotides match TRBD1. CDR1 is MNHEY and CDR2 is SVGAGI in the germline V gene. Losses at the gene ends were 5 bases for V and 5 bases for J; bases not matched to a gene: 7. The CDR3 is 15 residues long. CDR3 in DNA: TGTGCCAGCAGTCGAGCGGGACAGGGTTATCAGCCCCAGCATTTT. Its translation: CASSRAGQGYQPQHF.

V gene TRBV2 combines with J gene TRBJ2-3; D perhaps matches TRBD1 (6 bases). V was pared by 7 bases and J by 4 bases, with 15 bases between. From germline, CDR1 is SNHLY and CDR2 FYNNEI. The CDR3 totals 14 residues. The CDR3 DNA sequence: TGTGCCAGCACCATACAGGGAAGATCAGATACGCAGTATTTT. Translation: CASTIQGRSDTQYF.

The chain carries TRBV15 and TRBJ2-3, with 7 bases fitting TRBD2. CDR3 length equals 13 residues. V lost 3 bases, J lost 11 bases, and 8 bases stayed unmatched. The germline CDR1 and CDR2 sequences are LNHNV and YYDKDF (reference sequence). Here the CDR3 reads CATSREREGEQYF. In nucleotides, the CDR3 is TGTGCCACCAGCAGGGAAAGGGAGGGCGAGCAGTATTTT.

The rearrangement links TRBV12-5 to TRBJ2-7; 8 bases align to TRBD1. The CDR3 is 19 amino acids. Germline CDR1 reads LGHNT; CDR2 reads FRNRAP. The V segment lost 8 bases and the J segment 4 bases; nucleotides outside the gene matches: 25. CDR3 bases: TGTGCTAGTAGAACTTTTTCCCTAACCGGGACAGGTAAAAAATACGAGCAGTACTTC. Its translation is CASRTFSLTGTGKKYEQYF. Variable domain in full (rest from reference TRBV12-5 and TRBJ2-7): DARVTQTPRHKVTEMGQEVTMRCQPILGHNTVFWYRQTMMQGLELLAYFRNRAPLDDSGMPKDRFSAEMPDATLATLKIQPSEPRDSAVYFCASRTFSLTGTGKKYEQYFGPGTRLTVT.

V usage is TRBV28 and J usage is TRBJ2-5, with D uncertain. The end of the DNA is better explained by TRBJ2-7, so the J call may be wrong. CDR1 MDHEN and CDR2 SYDVKM come from the germline V gene. The CDR3 runs 15 residues. CDR3 bases: TGTGCCAGCAGTACAGTTTGGGTAGCCGCCTACGAGCAGTACTTC. It yields the protein CASSTVWVAAYEQYF.

This CDR3 reads CASSYSLTRPSEQYF. CDR3 DNA: TGTGCCAGCAGTTACTCATTGACGAGACCTTCCGAGCAGTACTTC. The genes are TRBV6-5 and TRBJ2-7; no reliable D call. This CDR3 contains 15 residues. The V end lost 0 bases, the J end lost 6 bases, and 15 bases lay between the germline ends. CDR1 MNHEY and CDR2 SVGAGI come from the germline V gene.

This chain links TRBV27 with TRBJ1-1; no clear D gene. This CDR3 is 15 amino acids long. The ends were cut back, 1 base at V and 0 bases at J, with 9 bases in the middle. Germline V gene data show CDR1 as MNHEY and CDR2 as SMNVEV (reference sequence). CDR3 bases: TGTGCCAGCAGTTTATTCGGGGTGGTGAACACTGAAGCTTTCTTT. Translation gives CASSLFGVVNTEAFF.

This chain joins TRBV9 and TRBJ1-1; D might be TRBD1 (6 bases). The CDR3 sequence is 14 residues long. V lost 3 bases, J lost 1 base, and 10 bases lay in between. Looked up from germline, CDR1 is SGDLS and CDR2 is YYNGEE. The CDR3: CASSAGQTNTEAFF. CDR3 bases: TGTGCCAGCAGCGCCGGACAGACGAACACTGAAGCTTTCTTT.

The genes are TRBV6-6 and TRBJ2-1; D remains unclear. The V gene's germline CDR1 is MNHNY and CDR2 SVGAGI (reference sequence). This CDR3 contains 13 residues. Trimming took off 3 bases at V and 12 bases at J, with 15 bases between the two ends. CDR3 DNA: TGTGCCAGCAGTTATTCCCTAGAAGCGCCGCAGTTCTTC. This codes for CASSYSLEAPQFF.